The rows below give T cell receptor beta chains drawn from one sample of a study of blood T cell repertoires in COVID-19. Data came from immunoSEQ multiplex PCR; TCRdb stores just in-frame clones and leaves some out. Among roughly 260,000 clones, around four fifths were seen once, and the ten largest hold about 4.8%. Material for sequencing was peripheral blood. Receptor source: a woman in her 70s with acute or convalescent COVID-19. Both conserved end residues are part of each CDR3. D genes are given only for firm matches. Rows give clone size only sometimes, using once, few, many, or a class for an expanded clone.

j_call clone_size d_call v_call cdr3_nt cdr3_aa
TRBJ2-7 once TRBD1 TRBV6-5 TGTGCCAGCAGTACAACCGGGACAGGGATCTACGAGCAGTACTTC CASSTTGTGIYEQYF
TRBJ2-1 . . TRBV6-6 TGTGCCAGCAGTTACTCGTTGGGGCTTAGGAGCAATGAGCAGTTCTTC CASSYSLGLRSNEQFF
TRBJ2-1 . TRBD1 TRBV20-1 TGCAGTGCTGGTGACAGGGGGCAGTTCTTC CSAGDRGQFF
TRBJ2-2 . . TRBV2 TGTGCCAGCAGTACCCAGACGGGTTGGGAGCTGTTTTTT CASSTQTGWELFF
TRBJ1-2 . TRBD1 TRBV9 TGTGCCAGCAGCCCAGAAGGGGGCGTTGGCTACACCTTC CASSPEGGVGYTF
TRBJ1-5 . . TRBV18 TGTGCCAGCGCCCTAGAGTCAGATCAGCCCCAGCATTTT CASALESDQPQHF
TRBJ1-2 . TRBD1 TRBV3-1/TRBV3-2 TGTGCCAGCAGCCAAGATGGACAGGGGGCCAAAGGCTACACCTTC CASSQDGQGAKGYTF
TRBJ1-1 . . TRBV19 TGTGCCAGTAGTGCCGACAGTGGGACTGAAGCTTTCTTT CASSADSGTEAFF
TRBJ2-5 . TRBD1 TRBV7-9 TGTGCCAGCAGCTTCGTGGGACAGCCTCAAGAGACCCAGTACTTC CASSFVGQPQETQYF
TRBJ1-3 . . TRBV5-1 TGCGCCAGCAGCCCCACTCGCGGAAACACGATATATTTT CASSPTRGNTIYF
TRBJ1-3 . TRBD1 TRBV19 TGTGCCAGTAGTGGGACAGGGGGCACTGGAAACACCATATATTTT CASSGTGGTGNTIYF
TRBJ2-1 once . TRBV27 TGTGCCAGCAGTTTCTCGGGACTGTCCTACAATGAGCAGTTCTTC CASSFSGLSYNEQFF
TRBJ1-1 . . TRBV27 TGTGCCAGCAGCCTGACCGGGGAGTTCGGTGAAGCTTTCTTT CASSLTGEFGEAFF